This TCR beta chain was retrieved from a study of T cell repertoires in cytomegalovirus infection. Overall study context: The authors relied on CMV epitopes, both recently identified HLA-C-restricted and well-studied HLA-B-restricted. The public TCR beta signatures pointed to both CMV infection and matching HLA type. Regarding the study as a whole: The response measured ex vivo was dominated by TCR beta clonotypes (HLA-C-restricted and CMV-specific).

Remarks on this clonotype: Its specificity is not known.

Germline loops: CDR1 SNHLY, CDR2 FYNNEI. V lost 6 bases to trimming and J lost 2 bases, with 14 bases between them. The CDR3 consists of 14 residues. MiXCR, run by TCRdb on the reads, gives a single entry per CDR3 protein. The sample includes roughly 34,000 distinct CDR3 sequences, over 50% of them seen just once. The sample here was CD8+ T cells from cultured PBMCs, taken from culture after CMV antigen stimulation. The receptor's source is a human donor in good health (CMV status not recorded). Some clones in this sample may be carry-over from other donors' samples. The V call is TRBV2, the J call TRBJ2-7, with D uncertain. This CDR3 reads CASSQLGHPYEQYF. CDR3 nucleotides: TGTGCCAGCAGCCAACTGGGCCATCCCTACGAGCAGTACTTC.